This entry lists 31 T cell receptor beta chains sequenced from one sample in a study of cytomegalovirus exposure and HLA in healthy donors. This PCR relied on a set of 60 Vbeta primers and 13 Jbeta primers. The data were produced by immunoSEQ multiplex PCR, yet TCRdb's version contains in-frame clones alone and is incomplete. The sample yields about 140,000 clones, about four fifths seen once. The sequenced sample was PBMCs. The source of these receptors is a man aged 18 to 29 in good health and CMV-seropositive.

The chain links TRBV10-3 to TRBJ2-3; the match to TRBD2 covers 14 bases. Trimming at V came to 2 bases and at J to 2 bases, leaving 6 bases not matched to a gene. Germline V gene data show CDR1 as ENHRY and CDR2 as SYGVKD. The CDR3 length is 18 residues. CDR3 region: CAISEGLAGGFSTDTQYF. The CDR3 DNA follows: TGTGCCATCAGTGAGGGACTAGCGGGAGGATTCTCCACAGATACGCAGTATTTT.

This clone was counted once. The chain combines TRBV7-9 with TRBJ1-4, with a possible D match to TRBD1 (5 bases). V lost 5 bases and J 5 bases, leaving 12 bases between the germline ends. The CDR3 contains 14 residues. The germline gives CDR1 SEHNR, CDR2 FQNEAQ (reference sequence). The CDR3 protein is CASSRRQSNEKLFF. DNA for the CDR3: TGTGCCAGCAGCCGTCGACAGTCAAATGAAAAACTGTTTTTT. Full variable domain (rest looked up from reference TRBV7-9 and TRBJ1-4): DTGVSQNPRHKITKRGQNVTFRCDPISEHNRLYWYRQTLGQGPEFLTYFQNEAQLEKSRLLSDRFSAERPKGSFSTLEIQRTEQGDSAMYLCASSRRQSNEKLFFGSGTQLSVL.

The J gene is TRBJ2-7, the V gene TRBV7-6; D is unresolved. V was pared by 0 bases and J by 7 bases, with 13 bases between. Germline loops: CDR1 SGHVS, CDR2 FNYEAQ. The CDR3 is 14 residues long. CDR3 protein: CASSLALTTTEQYF. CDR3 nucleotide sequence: TGTGCCAGCAGCTTAGCGCTAACTACTACGGAGCAGTACTTC.

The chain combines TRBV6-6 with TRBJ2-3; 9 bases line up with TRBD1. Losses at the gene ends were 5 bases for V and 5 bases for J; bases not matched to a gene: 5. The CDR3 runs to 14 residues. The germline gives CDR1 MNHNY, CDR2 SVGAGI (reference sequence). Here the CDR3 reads CASSRGQGQDTQYF. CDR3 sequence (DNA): TGTGCCAGCAGTCGTGGACAGGGGCAAGATACGCAGTATTTT.

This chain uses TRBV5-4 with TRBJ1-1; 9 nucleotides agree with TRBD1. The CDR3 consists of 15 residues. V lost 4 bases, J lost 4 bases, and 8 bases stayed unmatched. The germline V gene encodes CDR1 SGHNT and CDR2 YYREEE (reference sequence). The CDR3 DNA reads TGTGCCAGCAGCACGCGACAGGGGGGTTTCACTGAAGCTTTCTTT. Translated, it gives CASSTRQGGFTEAFF.

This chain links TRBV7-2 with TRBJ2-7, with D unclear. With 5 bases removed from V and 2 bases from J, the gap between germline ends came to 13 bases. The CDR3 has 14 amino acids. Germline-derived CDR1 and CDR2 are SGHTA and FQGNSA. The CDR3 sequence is CASSPPGPTYEQYF. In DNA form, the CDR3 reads TGTGCCAGCAGCCCCCCTGGGCCCACCTACGAGCAGTACTTC.

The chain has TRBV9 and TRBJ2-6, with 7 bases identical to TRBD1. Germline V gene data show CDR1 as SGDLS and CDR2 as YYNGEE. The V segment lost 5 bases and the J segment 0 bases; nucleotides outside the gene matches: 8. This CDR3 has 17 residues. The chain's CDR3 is CASRPGTVTSGANVLTF. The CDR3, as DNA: TGTGCCAGCAGGCCCGGGACAGTAACCTCTGGGGCCAACGTCCTGACTTTC.

The CDR3 region is CASSKTGGAYAGANVLTF. CDR3 nucleotides: TGTGCCAGCAGTAAAACAGGGGGCGCCTATGCTGGGGCCAACGTCCTGACTTTC. This sequence joins TRBV28 and TRBJ2-6; 9 nucleotides agree with TRBD1. The CDR3 is 18 amino acids. CDR1 and CDR2 from the germline V gene are MDHEN and SYDVKM. V gave up 5 bases and J gave up 2 bases; unmatched junction bases: 10.

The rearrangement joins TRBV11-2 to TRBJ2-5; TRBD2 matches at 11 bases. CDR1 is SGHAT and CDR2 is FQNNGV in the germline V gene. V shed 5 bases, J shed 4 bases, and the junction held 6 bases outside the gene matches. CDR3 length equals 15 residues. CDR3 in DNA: TGTGCCAGCAGCCTGCTAGCGGGAGGCCGAGAGACCCAGTACTTC. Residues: CASSLLAGGRETQYF.

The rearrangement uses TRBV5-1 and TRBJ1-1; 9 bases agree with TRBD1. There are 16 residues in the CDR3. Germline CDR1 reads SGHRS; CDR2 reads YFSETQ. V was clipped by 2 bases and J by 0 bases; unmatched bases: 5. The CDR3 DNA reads TGCGCCAGCAGCTTCGGACAGGGGTTAATGAACACTGAAGCTTTCTTT. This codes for CASSFGQGLMNTEAFF.

DNA of the CDR3: TGTGCCAGCAGTGAAGCGCTTCAGTGGACTAGCGGGTACAATGAGCAGTTCTTC. Protein sequence: CASSEALQWTSGYNEQFF. J is TRBJ2-1 and V is TRBV2, with 11 nucleotides matching TRBD2. The trim removed 0 bases at V and 4 bases at J, leaving 8 bases unmatched. Germline assignment: CDR1 SNHLY and CDR2 FYNNEI. The length of the CDR3 is 18 residues.

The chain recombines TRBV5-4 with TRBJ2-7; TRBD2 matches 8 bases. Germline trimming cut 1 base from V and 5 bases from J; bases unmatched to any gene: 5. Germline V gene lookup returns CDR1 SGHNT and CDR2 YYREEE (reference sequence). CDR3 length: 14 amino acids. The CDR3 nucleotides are TGTGCCAGCAGCTTGACGGGAGGGCCCCACGAGCAGTACTTC. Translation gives CASSLTGGPHEQYF.

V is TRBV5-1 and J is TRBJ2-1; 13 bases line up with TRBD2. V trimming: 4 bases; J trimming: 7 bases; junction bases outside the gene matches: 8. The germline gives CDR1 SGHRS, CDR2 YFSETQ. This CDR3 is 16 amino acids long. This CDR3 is CASSRGLAGWENEQFF. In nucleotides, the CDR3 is TGCGCCAGCAGCCGGGGACTAGCGGGATGGGAGAATGAGCAGTTCTTC. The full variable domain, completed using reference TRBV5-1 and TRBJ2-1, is KAGVTQTPRYLIKTRGQQVTLSCSPISGHRSVSWYQQTPGQGLQFLFEYFSETQRNKGNFPGRFSGRQFSNSRSEMNVSTLELGDSALYLCASSRGLAGWENEQFFGPGTRLTVL.

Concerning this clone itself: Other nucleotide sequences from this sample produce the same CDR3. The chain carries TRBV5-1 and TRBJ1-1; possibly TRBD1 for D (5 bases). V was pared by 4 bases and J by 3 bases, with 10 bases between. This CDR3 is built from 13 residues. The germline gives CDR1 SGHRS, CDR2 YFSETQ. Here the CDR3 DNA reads TGCGCCAGCAGCCTGGGGGGGGACACTGAAGCTTTCTTT. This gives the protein CASSLGGDTEAFF.

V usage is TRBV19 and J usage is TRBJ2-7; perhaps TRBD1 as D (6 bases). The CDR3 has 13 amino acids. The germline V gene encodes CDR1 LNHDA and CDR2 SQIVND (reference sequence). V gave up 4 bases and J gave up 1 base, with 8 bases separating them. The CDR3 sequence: CASSTGQSYEQYF. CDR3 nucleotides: TGTGCCAGTAGTACCGGACAGTCCTACGAGCAGTACTTC.

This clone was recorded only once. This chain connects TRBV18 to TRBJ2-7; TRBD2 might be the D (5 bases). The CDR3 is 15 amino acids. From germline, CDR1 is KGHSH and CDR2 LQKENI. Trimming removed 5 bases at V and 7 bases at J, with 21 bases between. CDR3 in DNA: TGTGCCAGCTCATCTCCTAGGACTTCCCCGCGGGAGCAGTACTTC. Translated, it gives CASSSPRTSPREQYF.

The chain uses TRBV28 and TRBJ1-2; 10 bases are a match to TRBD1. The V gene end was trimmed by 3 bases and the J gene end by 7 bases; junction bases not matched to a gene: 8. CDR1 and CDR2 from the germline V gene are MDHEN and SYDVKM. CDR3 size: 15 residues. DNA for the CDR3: TGTGCCAGCAGTTTCTCCGGGACAGGGGTGGGTGGCTACACCTTC. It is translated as CASSFSGTGVGGYTF.

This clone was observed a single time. As DNA, the CDR3 is TGTGCCTGGAGGGGGGGACTAGCGGTGCGGGAGCAGTACTTC. It translates to CAWRGGLAVREQYF. This sequence joins TRBV30 and TRBJ2-7; TRBD2 agrees at 11 bases. This CDR3 comprises 14 residues. The V segment lost 3 bases and the J segment 7 bases; nucleotides outside the gene matches: 8. CDR1 and CDR2 (germline): GTSNPN, SVGIG (reference sequence).

The CDR3 loop is CASSLTGDTEAFF. In nucleotides, the CDR3 is TGTGCCAGCTCACTTACAGGGGACACTGAAGCTTTCTTT. V gene TRBV18 combines with J gene TRBJ1-1; 7 bases align to TRBD1. CDR3 length: 13 residues. The V gene's germline CDR1 is KGHSH and CDR2 LQKENI. V lost 4 bases to trimming and J lost 3 bases; unmatched junction nucleotides: 2.

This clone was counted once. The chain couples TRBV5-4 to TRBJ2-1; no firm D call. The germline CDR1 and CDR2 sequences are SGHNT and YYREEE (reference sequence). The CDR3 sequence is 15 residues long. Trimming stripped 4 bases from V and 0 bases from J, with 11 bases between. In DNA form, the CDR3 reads TGTGCCAGCAGCCTCTCTCTGAGCTCCTACAATGAGCAGTTCTTC. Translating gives CASSLSLSSYNEQFF.

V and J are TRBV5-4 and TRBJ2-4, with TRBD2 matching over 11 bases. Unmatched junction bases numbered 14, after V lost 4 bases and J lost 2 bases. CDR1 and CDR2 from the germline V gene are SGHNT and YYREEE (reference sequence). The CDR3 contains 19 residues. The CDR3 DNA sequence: TGTGCCAGCAGCCCCGGTGAGGGCCGACTAGCGGGGACCAAAAACATTCAGTACTTC. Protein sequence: CASSPGEGRLAGTKNIQYF. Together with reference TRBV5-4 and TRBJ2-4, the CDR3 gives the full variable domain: ETGVTQSPTHLIKTRGQQVTLRCSSQSGHNTVSWYQQALGQGPQFIFQYYREEENGRGNFPPRFSGLQFPNYSSELNVNALELDDSALYLCASSPGEGRLAGTKNIQYFGAGTRLSVL.

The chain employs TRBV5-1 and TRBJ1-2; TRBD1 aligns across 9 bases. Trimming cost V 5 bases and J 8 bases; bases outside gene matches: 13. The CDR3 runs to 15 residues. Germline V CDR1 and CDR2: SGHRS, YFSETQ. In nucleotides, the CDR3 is TGCGCCAGCAGTGCTGAGACCGGGACAGGGAGCGGCTACACCTTC. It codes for CASSAETGTGSGYTF.

Here the CDR3 DNA reads TGTGCCATCAGTGAGTCTGGCAGCCAAGAGACCCAGTACTTC. It specifies CAISESGSQETQYF. J is TRBJ2-5 and V is TRBV10-3; unclear D gene. The V and J ends lost 0 bases and 1 base respectively, with 6 bases between them. Germline assignment: CDR1 ENHRY and CDR2 SYGVKD. The CDR3 loop spans 14 amino acids.

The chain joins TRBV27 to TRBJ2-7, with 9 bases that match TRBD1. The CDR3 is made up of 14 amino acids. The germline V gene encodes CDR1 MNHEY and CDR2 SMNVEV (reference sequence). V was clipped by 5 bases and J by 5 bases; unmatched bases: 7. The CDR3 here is CASSIRDRAHEQYF. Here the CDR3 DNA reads TGTGCCAGCAGTATCCGGGACAGGGCACACGAGCAGTACTTC.

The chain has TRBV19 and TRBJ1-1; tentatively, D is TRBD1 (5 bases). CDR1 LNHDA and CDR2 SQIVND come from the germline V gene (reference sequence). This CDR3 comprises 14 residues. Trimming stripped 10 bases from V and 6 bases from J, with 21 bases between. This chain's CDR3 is CATQSGGAGPEAFF. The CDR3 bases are TGTGCCACCCAGTCAGGAGGGGCAGGCCCTGAAGCTTTCTTT.

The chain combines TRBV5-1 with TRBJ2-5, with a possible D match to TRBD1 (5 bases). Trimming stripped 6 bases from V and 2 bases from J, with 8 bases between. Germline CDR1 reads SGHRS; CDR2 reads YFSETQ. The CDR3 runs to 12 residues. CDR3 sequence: CASTRQQETQYF. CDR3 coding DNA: TGCGCCAGCACGAGACAGCAAGAGACCCAGTACTTC.

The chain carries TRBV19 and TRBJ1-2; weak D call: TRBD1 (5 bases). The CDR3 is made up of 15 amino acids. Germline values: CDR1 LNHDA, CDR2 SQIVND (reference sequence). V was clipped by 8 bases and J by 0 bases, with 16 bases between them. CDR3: CASSGRDSANYGYTF. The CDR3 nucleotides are TGTGCCAGTTCAGGTCGAGACAGCGCTAACTATGGCTACACCTTC.

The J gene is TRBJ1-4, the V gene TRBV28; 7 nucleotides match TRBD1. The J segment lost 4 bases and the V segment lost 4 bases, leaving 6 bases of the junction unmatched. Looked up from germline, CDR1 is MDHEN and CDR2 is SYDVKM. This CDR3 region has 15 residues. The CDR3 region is CASSSQGVVNEKLFF. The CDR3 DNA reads TGTGCCAGCAGTTCTCAGGGGGTTGTTAATGAAAAACTGTTTTTT.

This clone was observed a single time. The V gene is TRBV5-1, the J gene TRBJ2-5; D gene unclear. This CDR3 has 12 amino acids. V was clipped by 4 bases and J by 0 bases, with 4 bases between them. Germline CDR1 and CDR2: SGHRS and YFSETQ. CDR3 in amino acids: CASSPDQETQYF. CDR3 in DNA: TGCGCCAGCAGCCCGGACCAAGAGACCCAGTACTTC.

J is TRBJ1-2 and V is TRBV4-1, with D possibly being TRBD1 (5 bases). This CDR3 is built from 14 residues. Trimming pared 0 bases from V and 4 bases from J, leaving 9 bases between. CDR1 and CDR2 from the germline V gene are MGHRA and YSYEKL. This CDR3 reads CASSQEGGGYGYTF. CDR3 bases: TGCGCCAGCAGCCAAGAGGGGGGTGGCTATGGCTACACCTTC.

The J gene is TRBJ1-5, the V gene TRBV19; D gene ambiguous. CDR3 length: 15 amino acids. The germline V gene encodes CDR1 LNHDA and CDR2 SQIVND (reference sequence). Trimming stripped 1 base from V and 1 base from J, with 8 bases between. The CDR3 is CASSIGAGSNQPQHF. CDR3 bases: TGTGCCAGTAGTATAGGTGCCGGGAGCAATCAGCCCCAGCATTTT.